Presented here are 27 T cell receptor beta chains from one specimen sequenced in a study of T-cell memory formation after mild COVID-19 (dated by TCRdb to 2020 to 2022). Library generation was performed with 5' RACE. The sequencing machine was an Illumina NovaSeq 6000. TCRdb itself trimmed the public reads at Q25 with fastp, ran MiXCR and retained productive beta chains. Rows are unified per CDR3 protein, each entry keeping the most common DNA and genes. The sample has around 300,000 distinct CDR3 sequences on record, around 17% of them singletons. The ten top clones hold approximately 22% of the sample. Sequenced sample: PBMCs or a T cell subset sorted from them (not recorded which). These receptors originate from a man between 18 and 29 years old who had mild COVID-19 (a few samples of this study predate the infection). The sample titles of this study are shuffled in the database, so cell type and time point are left out; the donor was told from shared clones.

The table lists this clonotype with a few counts. This chain uses TRBV14 with TRBJ2-7; possibly TRBD2 for D (6 bases). V was pared by 2 bases and J by 3 bases, with 11 bases between. CDR1 is SGHDN and CDR2 is FVKESK in the germline V gene. The CDR3 is made up of 14 amino acids. This CDR3 reads CASSQRGWVYEQYF. DNA of the CDR3: TGTGCCAGCAGCCAACGGGGGTGGGTCTACGAGCAGTACTTC.

The sample holds a few counts of this clonotype. J is TRBJ1-3 and V is TRBV5-5, with D maybe TRBD1 (5 bases). CDR1 SGHKS and CDR2 YYEKEE come from the germline V gene (reference sequence). Trimming stripped 1 base from V and 4 bases from J, with 18 bases between. The CDR3 totals 17 residues. CDR3 DNA: TGTGCCAGCAGCTTGACCCCCCGGACAACTCCGGGAAACACCATATATTTT. It yields the protein CASSLTPRTTPGNTIYF.

This clonotype was recorded a few times. The chain is built from TRBV4-3 and TRBJ1-5; D unclear. Germline V gives CDR1 LGHNA, CDR2 YSLEER. CDR3 length: 13 amino acids. The V end was cut by 1 base, the J end by 9 bases, with 10 bases between. This CDR3 is CASSQGSRGPQHF. The CDR3 DNA sequence: TGCGCCAGCAGCCAAGGTTCGCGGGGGCCCCAGCATTTT.

The rearrangement links TRBV6-5 to TRBJ1-6; 10 bases align to TRBD1. The V gene's germline CDR1 is MNHEY and CDR2 SVGAGI. Trimming took 7 bases from V and 8 from J; bases not matched to a gene: 8. The CDR3 sequence is 15 residues long. The CDR3 DNA sequence: TGTGCCAGCATTAGGGGACAGGGGTACGATTCACCCCTCCACTTT. It yields the protein CASIRGQGYDSPLHF.

This chain connects TRBV20-1 to TRBJ2-1, with D perhaps TRBD2 (6 bases). V lost 2 bases and J 8 bases, leaving 10 bases between the germline ends. The germline V gene encodes CDR1 DFQATT and CDR2 SNEGSKA (reference sequence). This CDR3 region has 12 residues. The CDR3 DNA is TGCAGTGCTAGACGGGGCGGGGATGAGCAGTTCTTC. It codes for CSARRGGDEQFF.

This clonotype was seen more than once but under ten times. This chain uses TRBV9 with TRBJ2-7; D not resolved. CDR3 size: 15 residues. V lost 1 base to trimming and J lost 2 bases, with 13 bases between them. The germline CDR1 and CDR2 sequences are SGDLS and YYNGEE. DNA of the CDR3: TGTGCCAGCAGCGTACAGGAGTCGGGTCCCTACGAGCAGTACTTC. Its protein is CASSVQESGPYEQYF.

This clonotype was found a few times. V gene TRBV15 combines with J gene TRBJ1-1; D remains ambiguous. Trimming shortened V by 1 base and J by 4 bases, and 7 bases separated the two germline ends. Germline V gene sequence: CDR1 LNHNV, CDR2 YYDKDF (reference sequence). This CDR3 has 13 residues. The CDR3 loop reads CATSRGRGTEAFF. CDR3 in DNA: TGTGCCACCAGCAGAGGACGGGGCACTGAAGCTTTCTTT.

Here the CDR3 DNA reads TGCAGTGCTAGAGCGGTAGGCGGGGGGTTCACAGATACGCAGTATTTT. Its translation is CSARAVGGGFTDTQYF. The chain uses TRBV20-1 and TRBJ2-3; 8 positions agree with TRBD2. Germline V CDR1 and CDR2: DFQATT, SNEGSKA (reference sequence). The ends lost 1 base at V and 2 bases at J; junction bases unmatched: 8. The CDR3 contains 16 residues.

This clonotype was seen a handful of times. The chain is built from TRBV4-1 and TRBJ2-5; D unresolved. V lost 0 bases to trimming and J lost 2 bases, with 7 bases between them. Per the germline V gene, CDR1 is MGHRA and CDR2 is YSYEKL. This CDR3 contains 14 residues. CDR3 sequence (DNA): TGCGCCAGCAGCCAAGACATTAATCAAGAGACCCAGTACTTC. It translates to CASSQDINQETQYF.

This clonotype was detected only a few times. This chain uses TRBV5-5 with TRBJ2-3; D unclear. Germline V lookup: CDR1 SGHKS, CDR2 YYEKEE (reference sequence). V lost 1 base and J lost 4, with 16 bases in between. This CDR3 has 16 residues. CDR3 sequence reads: CASSLLPPPVADTQYF. The CDR3 DNA reads TGTGCCAGCAGCTTGCTACCCCCACCGGTCGCAGATACGCAGTATTTT.

In the case of this clonotype: Germline is not matched at one junction end, which may reflect a read error. The rearrangement links TRBV2 to TRBJ2-1, with 10 bases lining up with TRBD2. The V gene's germline CDR1 is SNHLY and CDR2 FYNNEI. The CDR3 spans 12 residues. The DNA of the CDR3 is TGTGCCAGCAGTGATTTAGCGGGGGGCCCCCTCTTC. Protein product: CASSDLAGGPLF.

This clonotype was seen only a few times. The chain joins TRBV7-9 to TRBJ2-3; 7 bases are shared with TRBD1. The CDR3 covers 15 residues. Germline V gene data show CDR1 as SEHNR and CDR2 as FQNEAQ (reference sequence). J was trimmed by 1 base and V by 2 bases; bases with no gene match: 3. As DNA, the CDR3 is TGTGCCAGCAGCTTAACTACAGGGGGCACAGATACGCAGTATTTT. This translates into CASSLTTGGTDTQYF.

The table lists this clonotype with a few counts. This chain connects TRBV4-1 to TRBJ2-5; D gene unclear. The V end lost 4 bases, the J end lost 2 bases, and 14 bases lay between the germline ends. Germline V gives CDR1 MGHRA, CDR2 YSYEKL. CDR3 length: 15 amino acids. The CDR3 here is CASSPELTPQETQYF. Here the CDR3 DNA reads TGCGCCAGCAGCCCCGAGTTGACCCCACAAGAGACCCAGTACTTC.

In its sample, this clonotype was seen a few times. V and J are TRBV13 and TRBJ1-1; D gene ambiguous. In germline, CDR1 is PRHDT, CDR2 FYEKMQ (reference sequence). The CDR3 is 13 residues long. Between the trimmed V and J ends, which lost 5 bases and 10 bases, there was a span of 17 bases. DNA of the CDR3: TGTGCCAGCAGCCCGAAGTGGGAGCTCGGAGCTTTCTTT. This translates into CASSPKWELGAFF. The whole variable domain, remainder taken from reference TRBV13 and TRBJ1-1, is AAGVIQSPRHLIKEKRETATLKCYPIPRHDTVYWYQQGPGQDPQFLISFYEKMQSDKGSIPDRFSAQQFSDYHSELNMSSLELGDSALYFCASSPKWELGAFFGQGTRLTVV.

There are a few counts of this clonotype. V usage is TRBV3-1 and J usage is TRBJ1-1, with 9 positions matching TRBD1. V was pared by 2 bases and J by 5 bases, with 9 bases of the junction left unmatched. The CDR3 length is 16 residues. Germline V gives CDR1 LGHDT, CDR2 YNNKEL (reference sequence). The CDR3 protein is CASSQFWDREGTEAFF. In nucleotides, the CDR3 is TGTGCCAGCAGCCAATTCTGGGACAGGGAGGGAACTGAAGCTTTCTTT.

The V gene is TRBV4-3, the J gene TRBJ1-4; no firm D call. CDR3 length: 19 amino acids. V was trimmed by 0 bases and J by 8 bases, leaving 25 bases between them. Germline values: CDR1 LGHNA, CDR2 YSLEER. CDR3 bases: TGCGCCAGCAGCCAAGATGTCATAAGGGCTCAACCCTCATCCGAAAAACTGTTTTTT. Its protein is CASSQDVIRAQPSSEKLFF.

This clonotype was seen a handful of times. CDR3 residues: CASSYSAGGTSTDTQYF. Here the CDR3 DNA reads TGTGCCAGCAGTTACTCCGCGGGAGGGACCAGCACAGATACGCAGTATTTT. The rearrangement joins TRBV6-5 to TRBJ2-3, with TRBD2 matching 9 bases. This CDR3 has 17 residues. The V gene's germline CDR1 is MNHEY and CDR2 SVGAGI. V was pared by 0 bases and J by 0 bases, with 4 bases of the junction left unmatched.

This clonotype turned up a few times. The chain has TRBV20-1 and TRBJ2-5; 8 positions match TRBD1. This CDR3 has 14 residues. Germline V gives CDR1 DFQATT, CDR2 SNEGSKA (reference sequence). Trimming at V came to 4 bases and at J to 2 bases, leaving 6 bases not matched to a gene. This CDR3 is CSAILDRAQETQYF. The CDR3 DNA is TGCAGTGCTATCCTGGACAGGGCGCAAGAGACCCAGTACTTC.

This clonotype was counted between two and nine times. The chain couples TRBV7-2 to TRBJ2-4; either TRBD1 or TRBD2 may supply D (6 bases each). Trimming stripped 5 bases from V and 8 bases from J, with 16 bases between. CDR3 length: 14 residues. Germline V gives CDR1 SGHTA, CDR2 FQGNSA. This CDR3 is CASSTMGGGDIQYF. The CDR3 DNA is TGTGCCAGCAGCACCATGGGGGGCGGAGACATTCAGTACTTC.

In nucleotides, the CDR3 is TGTGCCAGCAGCTTAGCTAGTGCGTCGTCCTACAATGAGCAGTTCTTC. Translation gives CASSLASASSYNEQFF. The genes are TRBV7-2 and TRBJ2-1; unclear D gene. Germline CDR1 reads SGHTA; CDR2 reads FQGNSA. This CDR3 is built from 16 residues. Trimming stripped 0 bases from V and 1 base from J, with 10 bases between.

The chain couples TRBV10-2 to TRBJ2-3; D uncertain. Per germline, CDR1 WSHSY and CDR2 SAAADI. The germline V and J ends were trimmed by 2 bases and 0 bases, with 6 bases remaining between them. The CDR3 runs 14 residues. CDR3 coding DNA: TGCGCCAGCAGTGAGCAATCCAGCACAGATACGCAGTATTTT. The encoded protein is CASSEQSSTDTQYF.

The rearrangement links TRBV12-3 or TRBV12-4 to TRBJ2-3, with D possibly being TRBD2 (7 bases). With 3 bases removed from V and 5 bases from J, the gap between germline ends came to 15 bases. The CDR3 covers 15 residues. CDR3 in amino acids: CASSFRTGGEDTQYF. CDR3 sequence (DNA): TGTGCCAGCAGTTTTCGGACGGGGGGCGAAGATACGCAGTATTTT.

V is TRBV6-5 and J is TRBJ2-5; 9 nucleotides line up with TRBD2. The CDR3 sequence is 13 residues long. Germline CDR1 MNHEY, CDR2 SVGAGI. With V trimmed by 6 bases and J by 4 bases, 3 bases remained unmatched. CDR3 DNA: TGTGCCAGCAGGCTTAGCGGGGGAGAGACCCAGTACTTC. It encodes CASRLSGGETQYF.

The chain links TRBV5-5 to TRBJ2-1; no clear D gene. Germline V gives CDR1 SGHKS, CDR2 YYEKEE (reference sequence). Trimming removed 2 bases from V and 10 bases from J, with 7 bases in between. The CDR3 has 11 amino acids. CDR3: CASSFKWEQFF. CDR3 in DNA: TGTGCCAGCAGCTTTAAATGGGAGCAGTTCTTC.

This clonotype was recorded many times. The J gene is TRBJ2-1, the V gene TRBV12-3 or TRBV12-4; TRBD2 is a possible D gene (5 bases). The ends were cut back, 5 bases at V and 9 bases at J, with 17 bases in the middle. This CDR3 spans 14 amino acids. The CDR3 coding sequence is TGTGCCAGCAGTCCCCCGCTCACTAGAGGTGAGCAGTTCTTC. Its translation: CASSPPLTRGEQFF.

V usage is TRBV6-5 and J usage is TRBJ1-6; D unclear. The V end was cut by 2 bases, the J end by 8 bases, with 10 bases between. The CDR3 has 14 amino acids. Germline V gives CDR1 MNHEY, CDR2 SVGAGI. The CDR3 spells CASSYPGEDSPLHF. The CDR3 DNA sequence: TGTGCCAGCAGTTACCCGGGAGAGGATTCACCCCTCCACTTT.

V gene TRBV18 combines with J gene TRBJ1-1; D is undetermined. The V end lost 4 bases, the J end lost 5 bases, and 11 bases lay between the germline ends. Germline V gives CDR1 KGHSH, CDR2 LQKENI. The CDR3 is 13 amino acids. Written as DNA, the CDR3 is TGTGCCAGCTCACGTGATCAAGGGACTGAAGCTTTCTTT. This gives the protein CASSRDQGTEAFF. Together with reference TRBV18 and TRBJ1-1, the CDR3 gives the full variable domain: NAGVMQNPRHLVRRRGQEARLRCSPMKGHSHVYWYRQLPEEGLKFMVYLQKENIIDESGMPKERFSAEFPKEGPSILRIQQVVRGDSAAYFCASSRDQGTEAFFGQGTRLTVV.